This T cell receptor beta chain is from a study of early T cells in non-severe SARS-CoV-2 infection. For the study at large: Bulk RNA from unsorted whole blood was sequenced; chains were unpaired.

Unique molecular identifiers were affixed to single, distinct cDNA molecules. TCRdb re-derived calls from the 5' RACE reads in MiXCR, one entry per CDR3 protein. The top ten clones hold more than 7.5% of a sample with some 45,000 distinct CDR3 sequences, 5% to 6.5% of them seen once. Germline V gene data show CDR1 as SGHAT and CDR2 as FQNNGV. This CDR3 comprises 12 residues. V dropped 5 bases and J dropped 10 bases, with 12 bases sitting between them. Points from the study as a whole: Missing private and CD4 specificities, VDJdb matching favored anti-spike CD8 responses.

Details on this clonotype: The antigen is undetermined.

This sample comprised whole blood, obtained at baseline. J is TRBJ2-1 and V is TRBV11-2; possible D gene TRBD1, 6 bases. This sequence was found in an adult who was a healthcare worker with PCR-confirmed SARS-CoV-2 infection or an uninfected control (not recorded which). DNA for the CDR3: TGTGCCAGCAGCGCCCAGGGGTACGAGCAGTTCTTC. Its protein product is CASSAQGYEQFF.